A single T cell receptor beta chain is shown here with its context. Antigen unknown. 13 Jbeta primers and 60 Vbeta primers were used for the PCR. Repertoires were generated with immunoSEQ multiplex PCR, while TCRdb's copy carries only in-frame clones and drops some. Of around 94,000 clones in the sample, around 80% were seen once. These data come from a study of cytomegalovirus exposure and HLA in healthy donors. Overall study findings and caveats: A later analysis reported that several of the most significant clusters appeared to be linked to common viral pathogens, among them Epstein-Barr virus. Analysis performed later found approximately 17,000 TCR beta sequences associated with HLA alleles at 0.05 false discovery rate.

This CDR3 is built from 18 residues. Losses at the gene ends were 0 bases for V and 0 bases for J; bases not matched to a gene: 9. The germline V gene has CDR1 MNHEY and CDR2 SMNVEV (reference sequence). The genes are TRBV27 and TRBJ2-7, with TRBD2 matching over 9 bases. The clonotype was recovered from a male donor in good health and CMV-seropositive. The sequenced material came from PBMCs. The CDR3 DNA is TGTGCCAGCAGTTTATCGTCGCCTAGCGGGGAAAGCTCCTACGAGCAGTACTTC. Amino acid sequence: CASSLSSPSGESSYEQYF.